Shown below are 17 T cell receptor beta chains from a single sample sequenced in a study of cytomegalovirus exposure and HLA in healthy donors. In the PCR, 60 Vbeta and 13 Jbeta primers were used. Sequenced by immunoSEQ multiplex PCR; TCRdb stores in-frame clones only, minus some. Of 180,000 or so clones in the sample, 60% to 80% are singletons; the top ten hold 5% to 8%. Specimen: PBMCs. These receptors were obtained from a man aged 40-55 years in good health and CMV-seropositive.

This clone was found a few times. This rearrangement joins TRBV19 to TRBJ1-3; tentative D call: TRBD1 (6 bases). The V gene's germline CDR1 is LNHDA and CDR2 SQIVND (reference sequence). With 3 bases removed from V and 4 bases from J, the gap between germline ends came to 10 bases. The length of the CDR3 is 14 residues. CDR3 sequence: CASSMRGFGNTIYF. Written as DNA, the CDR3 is TGTGCCAGTAGTATGAGGGGGTTCGGAAACACCATATATTTT.

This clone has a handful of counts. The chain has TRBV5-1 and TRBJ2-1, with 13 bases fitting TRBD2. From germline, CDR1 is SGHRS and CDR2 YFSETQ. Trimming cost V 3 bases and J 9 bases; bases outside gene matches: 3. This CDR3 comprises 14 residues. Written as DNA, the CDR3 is TGCGCCAGCAGCTCCGGACTAGCGGGAGCTGAGCAGTTCTTC. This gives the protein CASSSGLAGAEQFF.

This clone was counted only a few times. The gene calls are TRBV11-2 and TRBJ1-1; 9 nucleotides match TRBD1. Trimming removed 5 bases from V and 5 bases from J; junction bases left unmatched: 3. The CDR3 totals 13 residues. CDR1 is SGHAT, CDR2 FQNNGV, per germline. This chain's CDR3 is CASSPDRGTEAFF. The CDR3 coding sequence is TGTGCCAGCAGCCCGGACAGGGGAACTGAAGCTTTCTTT. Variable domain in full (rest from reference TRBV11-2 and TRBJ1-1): EAGVAQSPRYKIIEKRQSVAFWCNPISGHATLYWYQQILGQGPKLLIQFQNNGVVDDSQLPKDRFSAERLKGVDSTLKIQPAKLEDSAVYLCASSPDRGTEAFFGQGTRLTVV.

CDR3 loop: CASSLGDGGYEQYF. In DNA, the CDR3 is TGCGCCAGCAGCTTGGGGGACGGGGGCTACGAGCAGTACTTC. The chain carries TRBV5-1 and TRBJ2-7, with D perhaps TRBD2 (6 bases). Germline V gene sequence: CDR1 SGHRS, CDR2 YFSETQ. V lost 0 bases and J 3 bases, leaving 10 bases between the germline ends. CDR3 length equals 14 residues.

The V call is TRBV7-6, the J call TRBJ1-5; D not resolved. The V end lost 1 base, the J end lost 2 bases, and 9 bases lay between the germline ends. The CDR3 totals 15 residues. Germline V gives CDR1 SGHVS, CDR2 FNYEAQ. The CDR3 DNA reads TGTGCCAGCAGCTTAGGAGGTTATGGCAATCAGCCCCAGCATTTT. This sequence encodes CASSLGGYGNQPQHF.

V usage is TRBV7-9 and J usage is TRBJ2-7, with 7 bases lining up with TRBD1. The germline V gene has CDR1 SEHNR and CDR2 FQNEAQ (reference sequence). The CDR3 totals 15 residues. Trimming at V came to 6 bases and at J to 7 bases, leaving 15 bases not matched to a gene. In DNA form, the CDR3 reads TGTGCCAGCAGTCGTGAGGGACAGCTCCGCAGTGAGCAGTACTTC. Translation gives CASSREGQLRSEQYF.

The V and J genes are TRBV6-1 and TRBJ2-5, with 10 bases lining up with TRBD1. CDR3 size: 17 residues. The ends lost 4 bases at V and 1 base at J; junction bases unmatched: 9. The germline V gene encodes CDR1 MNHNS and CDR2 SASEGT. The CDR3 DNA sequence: TGTGCCAGCAGTGCCCGGGACAGGGGCCCACTCCAAGAGACCCAGTACTTC. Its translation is CASSARDRGPLQETQYF.

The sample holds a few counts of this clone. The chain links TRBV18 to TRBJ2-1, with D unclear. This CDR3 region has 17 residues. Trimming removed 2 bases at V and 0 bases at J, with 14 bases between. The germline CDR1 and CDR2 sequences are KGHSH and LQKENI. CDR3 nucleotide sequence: TGTGCCAGCTCACCAGTCCAGCGTCCTAGCTCCTACAATGAGCAGTTCTTC. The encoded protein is CASSPVQRPSSYNEQFF.

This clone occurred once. The CDR3 DNA is TGTGCCAGCAACCTACAGGAGTCCTATGGCTACACCTTC. It encodes CASNLQESYGYTF. V gene TRBV6-1 combines with J gene TRBJ1-2, with D possibly matching TRBD1 (5 bases). Trimming took off 7 bases at V and 4 bases at J, with 13 bases between the two ends. This CDR3 spans 13 amino acids. From germline, CDR1 is MNHNS and CDR2 SASEGT.

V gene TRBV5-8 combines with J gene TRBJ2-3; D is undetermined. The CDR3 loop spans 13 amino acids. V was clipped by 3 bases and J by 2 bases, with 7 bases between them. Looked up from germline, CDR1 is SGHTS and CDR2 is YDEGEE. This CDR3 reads CASSYGATDTQYF. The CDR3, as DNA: TGTGCCAGCAGCTACGGTGCCACAGATACGCAGTATTTT. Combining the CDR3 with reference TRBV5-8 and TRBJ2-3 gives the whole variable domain EAGVTQSPTHLIKTRGQQATLRCSPISGHTSVYWYQQALGLGLQFLLWYDEGEERNRGNFPPRFSGRQFPNYSSELNVNALELEDSALYLCASSYGATDTQYFGPGTRLTVL.

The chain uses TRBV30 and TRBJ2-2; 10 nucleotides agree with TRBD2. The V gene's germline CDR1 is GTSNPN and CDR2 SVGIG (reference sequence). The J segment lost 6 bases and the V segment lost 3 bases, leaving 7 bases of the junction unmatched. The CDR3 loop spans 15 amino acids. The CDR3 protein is CAWSILAGSAGELFF. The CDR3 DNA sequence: TGTGCCTGGAGCATACTAGCGGGATCGGCCGGGGAGCTGTTTTTT.

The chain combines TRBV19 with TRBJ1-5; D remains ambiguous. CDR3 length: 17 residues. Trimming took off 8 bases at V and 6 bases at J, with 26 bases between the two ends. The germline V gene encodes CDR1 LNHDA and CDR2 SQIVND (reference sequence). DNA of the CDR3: TGTGCCAGTTCCAACCTCACCTTCGGGGTCCTAGGTCAGCCCCAGCATTTT. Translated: CASSNLTFGVLGQPQHF.

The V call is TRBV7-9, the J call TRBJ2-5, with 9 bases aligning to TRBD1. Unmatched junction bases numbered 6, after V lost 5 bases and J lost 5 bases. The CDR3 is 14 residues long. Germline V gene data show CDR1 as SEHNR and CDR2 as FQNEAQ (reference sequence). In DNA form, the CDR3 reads TGTGCCAGCAGCATCACAGGGGGCCAGGAGACCCAGTACTTC. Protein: CASSITGGQETQYF.

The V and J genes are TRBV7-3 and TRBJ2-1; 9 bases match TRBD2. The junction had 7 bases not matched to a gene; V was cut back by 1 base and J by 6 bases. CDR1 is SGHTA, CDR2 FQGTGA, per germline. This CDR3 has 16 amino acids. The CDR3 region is CASSLRGGRASNEQFF. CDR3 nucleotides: TGTGCCAGCAGCTTAAGGGGCGGGAGGGCCTCCAATGAGCAGTTCTTC.

The CDR3 bases are TGTGCCAGTAGTACAGGGTCCACCCCCTACGAGCAGTACTTC. Amino acids: CASSTGSTPYEQYF. The V and J genes are TRBV19 and TRBJ2-7, with D perhaps TRBD1 (5 bases). The ends were cut back, 4 bases at V and 2 bases at J, with 12 bases in the middle. The CDR3 is 14 amino acids. The V gene's germline CDR1 is LNHDA and CDR2 SQIVND (reference sequence). Full variable domain (missing parts from reference TRBV19 and TRBJ2-7): DGGITQSPKYLFRKEGQNVTLSCEQNLNHDAMYWYRQDPGQGLRLIYYSQIVNDFQKGDIAEGYSVSREKKESFPLTVTSAQKNPTAFYLCASSTGSTPYEQYFGPGTRLTVT.

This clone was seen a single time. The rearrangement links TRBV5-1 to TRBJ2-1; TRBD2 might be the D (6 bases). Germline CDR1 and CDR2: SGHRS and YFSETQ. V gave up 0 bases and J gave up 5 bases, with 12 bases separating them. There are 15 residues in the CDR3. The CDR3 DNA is TGCGCCAGCAGCTTGGACGGGAGATCGGACAATGAGCAGTTCTTC. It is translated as CASSLDGRSDNEQFF. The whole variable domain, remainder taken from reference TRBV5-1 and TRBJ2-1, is KAGVTQTPRYLIKTRGQQVTLSCSPISGHRSVSWYQQTPGQGLQFLFEYFSETQRNKGNFPGRFSGRQFSNSRSEMNVSTLELGDSALYLCASSLDGRSDNEQFFGPGTRLTVL.

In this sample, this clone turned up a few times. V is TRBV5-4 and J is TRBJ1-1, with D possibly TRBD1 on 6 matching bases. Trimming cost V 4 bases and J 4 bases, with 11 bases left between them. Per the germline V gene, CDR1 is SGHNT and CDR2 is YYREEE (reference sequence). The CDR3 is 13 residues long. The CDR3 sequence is CASSRDMSTEAFF. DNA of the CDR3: TGTGCCAGCAGCCGGGACATGAGCACTGAAGCTTTCTTT.